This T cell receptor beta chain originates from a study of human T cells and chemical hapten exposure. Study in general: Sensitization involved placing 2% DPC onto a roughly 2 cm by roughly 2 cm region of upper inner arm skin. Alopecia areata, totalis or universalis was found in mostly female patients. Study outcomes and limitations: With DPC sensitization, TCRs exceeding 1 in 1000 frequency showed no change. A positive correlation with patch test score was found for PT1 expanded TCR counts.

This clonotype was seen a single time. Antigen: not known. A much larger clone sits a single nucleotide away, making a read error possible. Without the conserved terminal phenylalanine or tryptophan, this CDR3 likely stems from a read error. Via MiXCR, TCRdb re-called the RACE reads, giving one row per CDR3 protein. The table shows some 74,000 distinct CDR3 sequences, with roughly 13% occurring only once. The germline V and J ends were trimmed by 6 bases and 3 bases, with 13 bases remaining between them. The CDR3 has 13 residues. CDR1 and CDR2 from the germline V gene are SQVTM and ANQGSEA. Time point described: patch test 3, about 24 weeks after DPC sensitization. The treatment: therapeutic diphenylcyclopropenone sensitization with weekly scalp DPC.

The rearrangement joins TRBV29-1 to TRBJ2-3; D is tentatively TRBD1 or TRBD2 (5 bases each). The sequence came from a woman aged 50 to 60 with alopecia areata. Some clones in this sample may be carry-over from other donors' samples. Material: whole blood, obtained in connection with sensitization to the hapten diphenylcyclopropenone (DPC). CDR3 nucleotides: TGCAGCGTAAGAAGAGGGACGACAGATACGCAGTATATT. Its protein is CSVRRGTTDTQYI.